This T cell receptor beta chain was identified in a study of blood T cell repertoires in COVID-19. The repertoire was sequenced with immunoSEQ multiplex PCR; TCRdb's copy has only in-frame clones and lacks some. The sample yields about 240,000 clones, roughly 86% seen once. This CDR3 spans 14 amino acids. Per germline, CDR1 SNHLY and CDR2 FYNNEI. J gave up 7 bases and V 6 bases, and 9 bases lay outside the gene matches. What was sequenced was peripheral blood. The sequence was collected from an older woman with active or convalescent COVID-19. V and J are TRBV2 and TRBJ1-5, with 7 bases lining up with TRBD1. The CDR3 spells CASSVRQGGQPQHF. The CDR3 DNA reads TGTGCCAGCAGCGTCCGACAGGGAGGCCAGCCCCAGCATTTT. Full variable domain (outside the CDR3, taken from reference TRBV2 and TRBJ1-5): EPEVTQTPSHQVTQMGQEVILRCVPISNHLYFYWYRQILGQKVEFLVSFYNNEISEKSEIFDDQFSVERPDGSNFTLKIRSTKLEDSAMYFCASSVRQGGQPQHFGDGTRLSIL.